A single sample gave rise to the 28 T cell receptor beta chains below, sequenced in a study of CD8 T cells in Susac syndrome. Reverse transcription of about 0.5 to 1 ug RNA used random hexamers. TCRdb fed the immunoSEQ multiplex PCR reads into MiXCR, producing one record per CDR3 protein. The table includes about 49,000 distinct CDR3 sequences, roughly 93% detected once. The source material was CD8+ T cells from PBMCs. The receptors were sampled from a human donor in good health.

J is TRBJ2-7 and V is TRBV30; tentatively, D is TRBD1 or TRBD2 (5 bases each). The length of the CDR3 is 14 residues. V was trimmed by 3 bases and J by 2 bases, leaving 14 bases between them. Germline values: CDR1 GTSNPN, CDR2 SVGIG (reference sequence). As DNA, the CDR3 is TGTGCCTGGAGGTTCGGGGCGGGCCCCTACGAGCAGTACTTC. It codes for CAWRFGAGPYEQYF.

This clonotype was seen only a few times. CDR3 loop: CASSYSGANVLTF. The CDR3 coding sequence is TGTGCCAGCAGTTACTCTGGGGCCAACGTCCTGACTTTC. The gene calls are TRBV6-2 or TRBV6-3 and TRBJ2-6; D gene unclear. Per germline, CDR1 MNHEY and CDR2 SVGEGT. V lost 0 bases, J lost 3 bases, and 0 bases lay in between. The CDR3 covers 13 residues.

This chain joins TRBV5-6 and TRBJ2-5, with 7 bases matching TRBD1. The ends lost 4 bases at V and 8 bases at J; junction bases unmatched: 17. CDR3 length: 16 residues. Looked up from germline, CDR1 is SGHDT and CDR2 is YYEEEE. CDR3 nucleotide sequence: TGTGCCAGCAGCGTAGACAGGGATCGATGGGTCGGCACCCAGTACTTC. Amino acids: CASSVDRDRWVGTQYF.

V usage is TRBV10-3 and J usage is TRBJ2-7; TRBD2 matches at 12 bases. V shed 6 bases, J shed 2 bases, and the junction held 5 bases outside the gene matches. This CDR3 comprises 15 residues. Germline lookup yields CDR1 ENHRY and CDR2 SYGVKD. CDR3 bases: TGTGCCATCAGCGGCGGACTAGCGGGAACCTACGAGCAGTACTTC. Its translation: CAISGGLAGTYEQYF.

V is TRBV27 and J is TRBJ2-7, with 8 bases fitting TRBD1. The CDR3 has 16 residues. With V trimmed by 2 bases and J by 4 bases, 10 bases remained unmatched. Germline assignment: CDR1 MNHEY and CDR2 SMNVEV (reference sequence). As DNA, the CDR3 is TGTGCCAGCAGTTTAATCGCTGCACAGGGGGTTTACGAGCAGTACTTC. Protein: CASSLIAAQGVYEQYF.

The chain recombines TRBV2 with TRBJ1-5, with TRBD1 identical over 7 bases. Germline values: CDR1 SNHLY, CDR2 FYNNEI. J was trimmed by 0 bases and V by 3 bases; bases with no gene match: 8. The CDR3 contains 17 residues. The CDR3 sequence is CASSDPGQPYSNQPQHF. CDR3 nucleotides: TGTGCCAGCAGTGATCCGGGACAGCCTTATAGCAATCAGCCCCAGCATTTT.

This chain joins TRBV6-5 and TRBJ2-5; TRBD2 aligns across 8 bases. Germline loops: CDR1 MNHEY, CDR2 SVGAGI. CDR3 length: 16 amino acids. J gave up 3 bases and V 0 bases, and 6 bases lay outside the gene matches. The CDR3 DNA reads TGTGCCAGCAGTTACTCGTATAGCGGGATGAAAGAGACCCAGTACTTC. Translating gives CASSYSYSGMKETQYF.

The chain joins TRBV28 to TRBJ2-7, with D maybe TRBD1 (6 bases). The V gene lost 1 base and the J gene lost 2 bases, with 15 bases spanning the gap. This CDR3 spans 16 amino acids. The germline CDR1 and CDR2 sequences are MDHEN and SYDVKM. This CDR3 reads CASSLFPAGATYEQYF. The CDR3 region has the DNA TGTGCCAGCAGTTTATTTCCGGCAGGGGCAACCTACGAGCAGTACTTC.

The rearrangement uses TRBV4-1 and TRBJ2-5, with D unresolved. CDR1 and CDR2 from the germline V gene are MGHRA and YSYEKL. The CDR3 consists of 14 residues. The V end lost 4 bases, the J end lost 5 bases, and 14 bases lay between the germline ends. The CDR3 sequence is CASSPLSTRETQYF. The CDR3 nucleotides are TGCGCCAGCAGCCCTCTATCGACGAGGGAGACCCAGTACTTC.

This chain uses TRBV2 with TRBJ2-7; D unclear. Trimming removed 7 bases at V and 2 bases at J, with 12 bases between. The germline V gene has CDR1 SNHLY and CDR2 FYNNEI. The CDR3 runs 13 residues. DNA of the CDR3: TGTGCCAGCAAAATAAGGCTAGCCTACGAGCAGTACTTC. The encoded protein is CASKIRLAYEQYF.

CDR3 sequence: CASSLVGGPEQFF. The CDR3 coding sequence is TGTGCCAGCAGCTTAGTGGGGGGACCGGAGCAGTTCTTC. The chain joins TRBV7-9 to TRBJ2-1, with D possibly matching TRBD2 (6 bases). V was pared by 1 base and J by 10 bases, with 11 bases between. There are 13 residues in the CDR3. Germline assignment: CDR1 SEHNR and CDR2 FQNEAQ (reference sequence).

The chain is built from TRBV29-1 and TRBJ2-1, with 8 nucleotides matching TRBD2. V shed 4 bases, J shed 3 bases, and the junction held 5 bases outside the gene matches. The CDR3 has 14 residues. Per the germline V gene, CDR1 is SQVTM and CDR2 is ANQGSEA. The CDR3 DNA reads TGCAGCGTTGTAGAGACTAGCGTCTACAATGAGCAGTTCTTC. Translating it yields CSVVETSVYNEQFF.

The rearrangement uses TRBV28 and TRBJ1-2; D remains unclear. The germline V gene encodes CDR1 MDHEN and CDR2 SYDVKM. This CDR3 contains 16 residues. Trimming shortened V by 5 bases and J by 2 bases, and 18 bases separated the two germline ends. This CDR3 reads CASSPQTGLINYGYTF. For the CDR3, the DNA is TGTGCCAGCAGTCCCCAGACGGGTCTAATCAACTATGGCTACACCTTC.

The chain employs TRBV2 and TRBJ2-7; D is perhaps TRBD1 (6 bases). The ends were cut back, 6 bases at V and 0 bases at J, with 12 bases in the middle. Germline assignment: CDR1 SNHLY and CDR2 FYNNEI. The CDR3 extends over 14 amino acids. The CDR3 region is CASSWTVSSYEQYF. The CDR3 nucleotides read TGTGCCAGCAGCTGGACAGTTTCCTCCTACGAGCAGTACTTC.

Written as DNA, the CDR3 is TGTGCCAGCAGTTTAGGACAGAGCTCCTACGAGCAGTACTTC. Translating gives CASSLGQSSYEQYF. This chain uses TRBV12-3 or TRBV12-4 with TRBJ2-7; maybe TRBD1 (5 bases). The CDR3 runs to 14 residues. Trimming removed 1 base from V and 0 bases from J, with 7 bases in between.

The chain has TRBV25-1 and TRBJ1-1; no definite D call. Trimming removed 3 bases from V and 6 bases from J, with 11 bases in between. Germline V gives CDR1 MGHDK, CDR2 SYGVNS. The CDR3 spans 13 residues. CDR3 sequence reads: CASSEAGSSEAFF. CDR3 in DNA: TGTGCCAGCAGTGAGGCAGGCTCGTCTGAAGCTTTCTTT. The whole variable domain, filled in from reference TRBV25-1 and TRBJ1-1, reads EADIYQTPRYLVIGTGKKITLECSQTMGHDKMYWYQQDPGMELHLIHYSYGVNSTEKGDLSSESTVSRIRTEHFPLTLESARPSHTSQYLCASSEAGSSEAFFGQGTRLTVV.

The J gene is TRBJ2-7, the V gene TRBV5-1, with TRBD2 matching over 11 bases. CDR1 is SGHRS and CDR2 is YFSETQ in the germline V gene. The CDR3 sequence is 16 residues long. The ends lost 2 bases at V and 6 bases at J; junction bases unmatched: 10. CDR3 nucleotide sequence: TGCGCCAGCAGCTTTGAACTAGCGGGAGAGGGTGCCGAGCAGTACTTC. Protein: CASSFELAGEGAEQYF. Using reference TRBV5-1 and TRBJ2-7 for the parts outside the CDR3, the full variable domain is KAGVTQTPRYLIKTRGQQVTLSCSPISGHRSVSWYQQTPGQGLQFLFEYFSETQRNKGNFPGRFSGRQFSNSRSEMNVSTLELGDSALYLCASSFELAGEGAEQYFGPGTRLTVT.

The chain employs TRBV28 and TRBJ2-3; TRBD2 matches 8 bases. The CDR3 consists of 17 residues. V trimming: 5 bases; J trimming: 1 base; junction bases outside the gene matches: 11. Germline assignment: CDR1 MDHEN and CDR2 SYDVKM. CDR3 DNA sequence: TGTGCCAGCAGTCCCGAAGGGCGGGAGGACGGCACAGATACGCAGTATTTT. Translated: CASSPEGREDGTDTQYF.

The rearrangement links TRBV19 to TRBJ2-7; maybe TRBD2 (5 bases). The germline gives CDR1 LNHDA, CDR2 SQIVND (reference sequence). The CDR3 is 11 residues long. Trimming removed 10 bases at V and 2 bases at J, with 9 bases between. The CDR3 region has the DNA TGTGCCACCGCAGCGGCCTACGAGCAGTACTTC. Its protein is CATAAAYEQYF.

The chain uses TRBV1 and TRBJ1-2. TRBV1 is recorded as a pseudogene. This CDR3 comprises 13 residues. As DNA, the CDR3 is TGCACCAACGGGGAGGAGTGGGACTATGGCTACACCTTC. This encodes CTNGEEWDYGYTF.

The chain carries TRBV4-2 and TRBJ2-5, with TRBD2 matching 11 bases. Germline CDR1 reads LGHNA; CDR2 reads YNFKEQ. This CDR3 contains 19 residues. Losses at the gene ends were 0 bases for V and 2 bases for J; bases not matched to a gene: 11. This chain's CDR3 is CASSQDLLTSGNLQETQYF. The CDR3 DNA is TGTGCCAGCAGCCAAGATCTCCTGACTAGCGGGAACCTTCAAGAGACCCAGTACTTC.

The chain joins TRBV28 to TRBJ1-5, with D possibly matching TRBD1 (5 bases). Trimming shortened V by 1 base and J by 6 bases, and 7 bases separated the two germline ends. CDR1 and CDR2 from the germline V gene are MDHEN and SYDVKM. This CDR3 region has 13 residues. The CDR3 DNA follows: TGTGCCAGCAGTTTATTGGGGGGTCAGCCCCAGCATTTT. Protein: CASSLLGGQPQHF.

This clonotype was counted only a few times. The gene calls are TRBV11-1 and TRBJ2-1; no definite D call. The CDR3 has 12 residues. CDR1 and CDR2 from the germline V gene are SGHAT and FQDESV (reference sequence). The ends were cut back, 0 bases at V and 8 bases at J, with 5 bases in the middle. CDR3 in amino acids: CASSLAGDEQFF. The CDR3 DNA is TGTGCCAGCAGCTTAGCGGGCGATGAGCAGTTCTTC.

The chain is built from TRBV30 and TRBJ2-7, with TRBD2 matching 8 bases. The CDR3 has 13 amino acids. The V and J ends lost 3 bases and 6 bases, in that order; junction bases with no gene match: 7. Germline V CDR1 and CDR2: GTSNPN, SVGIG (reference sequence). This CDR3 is CAWRRPSGGEQYF. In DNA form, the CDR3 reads TGTGCCTGGAGAAGACCAAGCGGGGGCGAGCAGTACTTC.

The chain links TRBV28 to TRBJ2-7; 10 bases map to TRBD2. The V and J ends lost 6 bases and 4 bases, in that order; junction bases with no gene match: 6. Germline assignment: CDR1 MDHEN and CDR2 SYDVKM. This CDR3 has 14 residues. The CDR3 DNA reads TGTGCCAGCAGCTCAGGGACTAGCGATTACGAGCAGTACTTC. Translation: CASSSGTSDYEQYF.

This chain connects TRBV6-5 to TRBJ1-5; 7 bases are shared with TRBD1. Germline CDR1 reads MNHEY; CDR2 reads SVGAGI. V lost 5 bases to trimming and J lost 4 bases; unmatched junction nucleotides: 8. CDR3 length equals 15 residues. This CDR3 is CASSLTGAGNQPQHF. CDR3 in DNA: TGTGCCAGCAGTCTTACAGGGGCCGGGAATCAGCCCCAGCATTTT.

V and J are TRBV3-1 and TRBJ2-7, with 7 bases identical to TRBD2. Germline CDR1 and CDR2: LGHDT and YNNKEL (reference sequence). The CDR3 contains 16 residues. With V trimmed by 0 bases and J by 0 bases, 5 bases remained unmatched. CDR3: CASSQDGGESSYEQYF. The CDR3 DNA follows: TGTGCCAGCAGCCAAGATGGGGGGGAAAGCTCCTACGAGCAGTACTTC.

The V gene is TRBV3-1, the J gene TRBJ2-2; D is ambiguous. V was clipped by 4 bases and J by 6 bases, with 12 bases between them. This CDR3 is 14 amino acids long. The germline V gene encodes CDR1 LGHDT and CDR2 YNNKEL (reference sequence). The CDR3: CASSLASRPGELFF. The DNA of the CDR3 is TGTGCCAGCAGCCTCGCCTCCAGACCCGGGGAGCTGTTTTTT.